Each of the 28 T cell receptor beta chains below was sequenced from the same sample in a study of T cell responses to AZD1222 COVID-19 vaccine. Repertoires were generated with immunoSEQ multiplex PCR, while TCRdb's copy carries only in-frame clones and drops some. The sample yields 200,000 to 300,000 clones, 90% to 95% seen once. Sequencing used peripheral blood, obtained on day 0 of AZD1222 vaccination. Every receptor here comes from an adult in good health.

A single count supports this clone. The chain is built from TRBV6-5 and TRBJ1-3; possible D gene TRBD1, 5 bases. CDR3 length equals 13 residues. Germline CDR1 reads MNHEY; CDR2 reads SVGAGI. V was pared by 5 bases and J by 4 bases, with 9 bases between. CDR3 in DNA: TGTGCCAGCAGTCCCGGGGGGGGAAACACCATATATTTT. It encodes CASSPGGGNTIYF.

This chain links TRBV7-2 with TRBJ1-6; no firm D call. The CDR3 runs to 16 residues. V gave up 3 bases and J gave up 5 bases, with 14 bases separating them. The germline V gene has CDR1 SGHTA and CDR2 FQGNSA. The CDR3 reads CASSFSRFTDNSPLHF. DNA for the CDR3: TGTGCCAGCAGCTTCTCGCGGTTTACCGATAATTCACCCCTCCACTTT.

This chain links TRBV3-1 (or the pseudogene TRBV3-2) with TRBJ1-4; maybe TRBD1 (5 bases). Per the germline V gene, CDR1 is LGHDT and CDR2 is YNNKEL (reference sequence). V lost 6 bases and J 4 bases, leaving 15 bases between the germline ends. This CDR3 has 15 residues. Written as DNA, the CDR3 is TGTGCCAGCAGTCTGACCGGGGGGGGTAATGAAAAACTGTTTTTT. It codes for CASSLTGGGNEKLFF.

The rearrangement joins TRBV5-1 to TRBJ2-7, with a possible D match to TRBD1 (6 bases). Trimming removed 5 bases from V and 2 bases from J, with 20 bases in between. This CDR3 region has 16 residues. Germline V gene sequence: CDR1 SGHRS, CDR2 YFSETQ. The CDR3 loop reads CASSPDPTGFPYEQYF. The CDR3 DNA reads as TGCGCCAGCAGTCCTGATCCGACAGGTTTTCCCTACGAGCAGTACTTC.

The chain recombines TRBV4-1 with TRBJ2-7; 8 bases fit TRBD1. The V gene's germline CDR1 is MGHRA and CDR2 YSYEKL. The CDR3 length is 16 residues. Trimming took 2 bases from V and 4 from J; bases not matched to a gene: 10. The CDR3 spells CASSQQDRAGEYEQYF. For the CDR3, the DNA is TGCGCCAGCAGCCAACAGGACAGGGCCGGGGAGTACGAGCAGTACTTC.

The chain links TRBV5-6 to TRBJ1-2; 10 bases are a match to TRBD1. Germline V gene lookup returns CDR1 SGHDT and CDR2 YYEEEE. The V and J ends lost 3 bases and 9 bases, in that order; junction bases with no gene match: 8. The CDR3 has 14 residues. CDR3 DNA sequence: TGTGCCAGCAGCTATACCGGGACAGGGGATCGCTACACCTTC. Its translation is CASSYTGTGDRYTF.

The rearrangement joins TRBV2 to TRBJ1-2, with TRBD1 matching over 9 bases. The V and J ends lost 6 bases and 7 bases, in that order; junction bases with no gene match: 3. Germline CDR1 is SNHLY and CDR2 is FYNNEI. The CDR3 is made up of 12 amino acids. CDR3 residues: CASRDRGPGYTF. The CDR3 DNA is TGTGCCAGCAGGGACAGGGGCCCTGGCTACACCTTC.

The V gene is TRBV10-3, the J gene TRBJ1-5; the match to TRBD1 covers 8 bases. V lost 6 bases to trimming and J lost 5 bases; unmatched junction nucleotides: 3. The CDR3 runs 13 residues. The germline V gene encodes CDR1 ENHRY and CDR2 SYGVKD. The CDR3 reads CAIRDRDYQPQHF. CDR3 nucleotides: TGTGCCATCAGGGACAGGGACTATCAGCCCCAGCATTTT.

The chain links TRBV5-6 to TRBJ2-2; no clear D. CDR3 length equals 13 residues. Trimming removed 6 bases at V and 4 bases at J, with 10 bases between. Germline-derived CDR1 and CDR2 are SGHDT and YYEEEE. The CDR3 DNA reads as TGTGCCAGCACCCAGGACCCCACCGGGGAGCTGTTTTTT. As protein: CASTQDPTGELFF.

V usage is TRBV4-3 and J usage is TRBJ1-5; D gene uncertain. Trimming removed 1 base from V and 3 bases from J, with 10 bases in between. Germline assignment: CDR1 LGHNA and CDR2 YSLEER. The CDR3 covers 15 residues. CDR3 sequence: CASSQAAADNQPQHF. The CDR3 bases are TGCGCCAGCAGCCAAGCTGCGGCGGACAATCAGCCCCAGCATTTT.

In DNA, the CDR3 is TGTGCCAGCAGCCCGGGGCGGCGCTCTGGGGCCAACGTCCTGACTTTC. Residues: CASSPGRRSGANVLTF. The chain employs TRBV7-3 and TRBJ2-6; perhaps D is TRBD1 or TRBD2 (5 bases each). CDR3 length: 16 amino acids. Between the trimmed V and J ends, which lost 5 bases and 0 bases, there was a span of 11 bases. The germline V gene has CDR1 SGHTA and CDR2 FQGTGA.

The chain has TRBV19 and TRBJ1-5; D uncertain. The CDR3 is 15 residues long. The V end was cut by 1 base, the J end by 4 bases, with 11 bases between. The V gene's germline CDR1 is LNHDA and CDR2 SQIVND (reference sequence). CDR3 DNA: TGTGCCAGTAGTATAGTGGCAGGAGAAAATCAGCCCCAGCATTTT. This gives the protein CASSIVAGENQPQHF.

The CDR3 nucleotides read TGTGCCAGCAGGCTTTCGGGACAGTATGGCTACACCTTC. It encodes CASRLSGQYGYTF. This sequence joins TRBV28 and TRBJ1-2; TRBD1 agrees at 7 bases. The CDR3 contains 13 residues. Germline values: CDR1 MDHEN, CDR2 SYDVKM. The junction had 6 bases not matched to a gene; V was cut back by 6 bases and J by 5 bases.

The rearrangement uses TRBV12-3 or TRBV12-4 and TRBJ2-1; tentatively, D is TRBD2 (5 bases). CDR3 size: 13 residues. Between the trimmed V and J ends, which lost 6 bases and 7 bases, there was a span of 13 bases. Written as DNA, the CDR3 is TGTGCCAGCAGCCCAGGACTCTTGAATGAGCAGTTCTTC. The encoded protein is CASSPGLLNEQFF.

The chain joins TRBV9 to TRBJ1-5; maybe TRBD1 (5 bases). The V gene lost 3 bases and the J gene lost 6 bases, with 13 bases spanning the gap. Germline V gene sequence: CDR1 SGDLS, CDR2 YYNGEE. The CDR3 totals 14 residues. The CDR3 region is CASSDNAGPQPQHF. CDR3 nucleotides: TGTGCCAGCAGCGACAACGCGGGGCCTCAGCCCCAGCATTTT. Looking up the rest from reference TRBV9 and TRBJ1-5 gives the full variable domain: DSGVTQTPKHLITATGQRVTLRCSPRSGDLSVYWYQQSLDQGLQFLIQYYNGEERAKGNILERFSAQQFPDLHSELNLSSLELGDSALYFCASSDNAGPQPQHFGDGTRLSIL.

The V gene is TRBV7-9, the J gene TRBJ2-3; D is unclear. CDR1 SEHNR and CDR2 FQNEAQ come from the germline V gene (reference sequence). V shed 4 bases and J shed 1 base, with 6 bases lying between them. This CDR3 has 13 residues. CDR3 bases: TGTGCCAGCAGCTCCGCTGGCACAGATACGCAGTATTTT. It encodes CASSSAGTDTQYF.

The CDR3 region is CASSLGQMNTEAFF. DNA for the CDR3: TGTGCCAGCAGCCTCGGACAGATGAACACTGAAGCTTTCTTT. This chain uses TRBV7-2 with TRBJ1-1; weak D call: TRBD1 (6 bases). CDR1 and CDR2 (germline): SGHTA, FQGNSA. Trimming stripped 5 bases from V and 0 bases from J, with 10 bases between. The CDR3 loop spans 14 amino acids.

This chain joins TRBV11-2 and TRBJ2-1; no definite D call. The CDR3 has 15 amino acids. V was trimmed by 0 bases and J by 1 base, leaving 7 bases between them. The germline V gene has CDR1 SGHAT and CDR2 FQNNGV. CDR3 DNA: TGTGCCAGCAGCTTAGATGTGGGGTCCTACAATGAGCAGTTCTTC. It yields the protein CASSLDVGSYNEQFF.

As DNA, the CDR3 is TGTGCCAGCAGTGACCGCGCAGATACGCAGTATTTT. Encoded protein: CASSDRADTQYF. V gene TRBV2 combines with J gene TRBJ2-3; D unclear. The germline V gene encodes CDR1 SNHLY and CDR2 FYNNEI. V lost 3 bases, J lost 4 bases, and 5 bases lay in between. The length of the CDR3 is 12 residues.

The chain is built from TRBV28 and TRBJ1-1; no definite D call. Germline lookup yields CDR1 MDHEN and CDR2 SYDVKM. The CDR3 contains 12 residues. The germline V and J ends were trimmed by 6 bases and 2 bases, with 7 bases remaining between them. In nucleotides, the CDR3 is TGTGCCAGCAGGGTCGGAAACACTGAAGCTTTCTTT. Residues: CASRVGNTEAFF.

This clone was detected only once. CDR3 DNA sequence: TGTGCCAGCACCGAGGGGTCGCCAGGGGGCGCAGATACTCAGCCCCAGCATTTT. Amino acids: CASTEGSPGGADTQPQHF. The chain has TRBV2 and TRBJ1-5; 8 bases agree with TRBD1. This CDR3 is 18 amino acids long. Germline V gives CDR1 SNHLY, CDR2 FYNNEI. Germline trimming cut 7 bases from V and 6 bases from J; bases unmatched to any gene: 20.

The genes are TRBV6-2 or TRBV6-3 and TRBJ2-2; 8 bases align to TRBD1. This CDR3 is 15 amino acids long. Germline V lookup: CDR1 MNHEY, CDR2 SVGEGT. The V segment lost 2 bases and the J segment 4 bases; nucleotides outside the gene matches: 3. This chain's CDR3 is CASSYIGQGTGELFF. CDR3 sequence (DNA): TGTGCCAGCAGTTACATAGGACAGGGCACCGGGGAGCTGTTTTTT.

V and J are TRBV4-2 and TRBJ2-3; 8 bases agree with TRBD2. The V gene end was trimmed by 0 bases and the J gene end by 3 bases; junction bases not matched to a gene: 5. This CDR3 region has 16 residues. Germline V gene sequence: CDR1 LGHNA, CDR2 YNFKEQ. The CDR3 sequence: CASSQDGSGRTDTQYF. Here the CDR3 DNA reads TGTGCCAGCAGCCAAGATGGCAGCGGGAGAACAGATACGCAGTATTTT.

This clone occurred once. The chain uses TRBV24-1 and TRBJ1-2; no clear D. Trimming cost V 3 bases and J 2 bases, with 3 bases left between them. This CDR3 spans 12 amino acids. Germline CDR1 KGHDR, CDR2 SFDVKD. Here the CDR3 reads CATSDENYGYTF. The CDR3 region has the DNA TGTGCCACCAGTGATGAGAACTATGGCTACACCTTC.

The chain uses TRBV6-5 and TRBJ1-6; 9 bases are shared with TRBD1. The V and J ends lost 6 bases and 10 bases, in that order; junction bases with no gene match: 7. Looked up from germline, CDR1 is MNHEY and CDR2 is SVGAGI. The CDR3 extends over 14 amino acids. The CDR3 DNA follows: TGTGCCAGCAGCGGAGACAGGGGGAAATCACCCCTCCACTTT. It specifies CASSGDRGKSPLHF.

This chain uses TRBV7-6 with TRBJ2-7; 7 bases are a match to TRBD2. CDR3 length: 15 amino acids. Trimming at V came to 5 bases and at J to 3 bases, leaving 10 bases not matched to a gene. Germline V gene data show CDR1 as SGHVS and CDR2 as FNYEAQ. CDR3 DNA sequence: TGTGCCAGCAGCCCCTCTAGCGGTTACCTCTACGAGCAGTACTTC. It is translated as CASSPSSGYLYEQYF. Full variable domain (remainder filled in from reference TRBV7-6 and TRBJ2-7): GAGVSQSPRYKVTKRGQDVALRCDPISGHVSLYWYRQALGQGPEFLTYFNYEAQQDKSGLPNDRFSAERPEGSISTLTIQRTEQRDSAMYRCASSPSSGYLYEQYFGPGTRLTVT.

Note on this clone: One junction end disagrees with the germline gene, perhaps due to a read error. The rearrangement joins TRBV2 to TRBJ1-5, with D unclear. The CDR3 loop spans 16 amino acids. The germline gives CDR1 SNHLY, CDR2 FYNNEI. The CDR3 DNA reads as TGTGCCAGCAGAGAAGACGCGCAGTATAGCAATCAGCCCCAGCATTTT. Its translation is CASREDAQYSNQPQHF.

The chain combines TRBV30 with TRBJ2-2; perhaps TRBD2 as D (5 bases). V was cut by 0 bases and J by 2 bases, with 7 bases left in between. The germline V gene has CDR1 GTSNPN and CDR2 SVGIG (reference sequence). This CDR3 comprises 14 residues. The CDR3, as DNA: TGTGCCTGGAGTGTACTAGTCAACACCGGGGAGCTGTTTTTT. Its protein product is CAWSVLVNTGELFF.